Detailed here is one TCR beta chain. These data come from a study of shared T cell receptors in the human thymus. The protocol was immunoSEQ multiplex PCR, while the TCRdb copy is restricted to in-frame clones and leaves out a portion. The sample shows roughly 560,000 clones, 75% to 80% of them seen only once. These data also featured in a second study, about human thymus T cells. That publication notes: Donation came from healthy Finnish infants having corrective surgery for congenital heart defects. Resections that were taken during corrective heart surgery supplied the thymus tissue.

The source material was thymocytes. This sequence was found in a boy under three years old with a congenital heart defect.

The chain's CDR3 is CASRTGRYLRANYGYTF. The CDR3 DNA is TGTGCCAGCAGGACGGGGAGGTATCTAAGAGCAAACTATGGCTACACCTTC. The rearrangement links TRBV5-6 to TRBJ1-2; the D is unclear. Germline V CDR1 and CDR2: SGHDT, YYEEEE. CDR3 size: 17 residues. V lost 5 bases, J lost 2 bases, and 22 bases lay in between.